Here is one TCR beta chain with its context. Trimming took 0 bases from V and 5 from J, leaving 11 bases between them. This CDR3 has 15 amino acids. Germline CDR1 LNHNV, CDR2 YYDKDF (reference sequence). These data come from a study of blood T cells in healthy people across ages. A second PCR, run for roughly 7 to 11 cycles, used a sample-barcoded 5' primer plus a J-beta primer mix. A single record per CDR3 protein comes from TCRdb applying MiXCR to the 5' RACE reads. The sample yields fewer than 900,000 distinct CDR3 sequences, about 42% seen once. The draw of peripheral blood yielded ten milliliters from each donor.

The chain combines TRBV15 with TRBJ2-1; D unclear. The sequencing sample was made of blood. This receptor was obtained from a woman aged 55-70 years in good health. CDR3: CATSRDQVAHNEQFF. The CDR3 region has the DNA TGTGCCACCAGCAGAGATCAGGTGGCCCACAATGAGCAGTTCTTC. The variable domain in full, completed from reference TRBV15 and TRBJ2-1, reads DAMVIQNPRYQVTQFGKPVTLSCSQTLNHNVMYWYQQKSSQAPKLLFHYYDKDFNNEADTPDNFQSRRPNTSFCFLDIRSPGLGDTAMYLCATSRDQVAHNEQFFGPGTRLTVL.